The rows below give T cell receptor beta chains drawn from one sample of a study of T cell responses to AZD1222 COVID-19 vaccine. The assay was immunoSEQ multiplex PCR, and TCRdb's table has in-frame clones only and misses some. The sample holds under 200,000 clones, around 93% seen once. The source was peripheral blood, collected on day 0 of AZD1222 vaccination. These receptors came from an adult in good health. Each CDR3 is given with its conserved first and last residue. A D gene is named only where the DNA matches it firmly. Part of the rows lack a size; the others show once, few, many or a class for expanded clones.

cdr3_length	v_call	clone_size	j_call	d_call	cdr3_aa	cdr3_nt
13	TRBV7-2	-	TRBJ1-5	-	CASSLRVDQPQHF	TGTGCCAGCAGCTTGCGAGTCGATCAGCCCCAGCATTTT
14	TRBV10-3	-	TRBJ1-5	-	CAIWNGAGNQPQHF	TGTGCCATCTGGAATGGGGCCGGCAATCAGCCCCAGCATTTT
11	TRBV29-1	-	TRBJ1-2	-	CSVLGPYGYTF	TGCAGCGTTTTGGGGCCGTATGGCTACACCTTC
15	TRBV27	few	TRBJ2-7	TRBD2	CASSLWGGVSYEQYF	TGTGCCAGCAGTTTATGGGGGGGAGTCTCCTACGAGCAGTACTTC
14	TRBV28	-	TRBJ2-7	TRBD1	CATLGGTAPYEQYF	TGTGCCACCCTCGGTGGGACAGCACCCTACGAGCAGTACTTC
15	TRBV9	-	TRBJ1-1	TRBD1	CASSVGQGFVTEAFF	TGTGCCAGCAGCGTAGGACAGGGGTTCGTGACTGAAGCTTTCTTT
16	TRBV4-2	-	TRBJ2-3	TRBD2	CASSQAKREMVDTQYF	TGTGCCAGCAGCCAAGCAAAGCGGGAGATGGTAGATACGCAGTATTTT
13	TRBV29-1	-	TRBJ1-1	-	CSVEGQWNTEAFF	TGCAGCGTTGAGGGCCAGTGGAACACTGAAGCTTTCTTT
14	TRBV9	-	TRBJ1-2	-	CASSVGGSNYGYTF	TGTGCCAGCAGCGTAGGTGGCTCCAACTATGGCTACACCTTC
14	TRBV28	-	TRBJ1-2	-	CASRSSGDAGGYTF	TGTGCCAGCAGATCCTCAGGGGATGCAGGTGGCTACACCTTC
14	TRBV19	-	TRBJ1-6	-	CASSRTKTISPLHF	TGTGCCAGTAGTAGGACCAAAACGATCTCACCCCTCCACTTT
17	TRBV24-1	-	TRBJ2-3	-	CATSDNLPGMGTDTQYF	TGTGCCACCAGTGATAACCTGCCAGGAATGGGCACAGATACGCAGTATTTT
14	TRBV5-1	-	TRBJ1-4	TRBD1	CASSRDRENEKLFF	TGCGCCAGCAGCCGGGACAGGGAAAACGAAAAACTGTTTTTT
12	TRBV2	-	TRBJ1-3	-	CASGASGNTIYF	TGTGCCAGCGGGGCCTCTGGAAACACCATATATTTT
15	TRBV5-6	-	TRBJ1-1	TRBD1	CASSFGQGAATEAFF	TGTGCCAGCAGCTTTGGACAGGGGGCGGCGACTGAAGCTTTCTTT
14	TRBV19	-	TRBJ1-2	-	CASSGSGRVDGYTF	TGTGCCAGTAGTGGGTCTGGCAGGGTGGATGGCTACACCTTC
14	TRBV6-5	few	TRBJ1-2	TRBD1	CASSSSTGDYGYTF	TGTGCCAGCAGTTCCTCGACAGGGGACTATGGCTACACCTTC
11	TRBV29-1	-	TRBJ1-2	-	CSVERGSGYTF	TGCAGCGTTGAAAGGGGCAGCGGCTACACCTTC
13	TRBV12-3/TRBV12-4	-	TRBJ1-2	-	CASSSPFGSRYTF	TGTGCCAGCAGTTCCCCCTTTGGCAGTCGCTACACCTTC
13	TRBV19	-	TRBJ2-5	TRBD1	CASSMGTEETQYF	TGTGCCAGTAGCATGGGGACAGAAGAGACCCAGTACTTC
15	TRBV28	-	TRBJ1-5	-	CASSNRDIGNQPQHF	TGTGCCAGCAGTAACCGGGACATCGGCAATCAGCCCCAGCATTTT
18	TRBV6-6	-	TRBJ2-2	TRBD2	CASSPMTSGRPLTGELFF	TGTGCCAGCAGTCCAATGACTAGCGGGAGGCCCCTCACCGGGGAGCTGTTTTTT
14	TRBV28	once	TRBJ1-3	-	CASRRTLSGNTIYF	TGTGCCAGCAGAAGGACACTTTCTGGAAACACCATATATTTT
17	TRBV30	-	TRBJ1-5	TRBD1	CAWSAPYQAGGRQPQHF	TGTGCCTGGAGCGCACCCTATCAGGCAGGGGGTAGGCAGCCCCAGCATTTT
17	TRBV4-1	-	TRBJ2-1	-	CASSQDPAPGSYNEQFF	TGCGCCAGCAGCCAAGATCCGGCCCCAGGCTCCTACAATGAGCAGTTCTTC
16	TRBV28	-	TRBJ2-7	-	CASSEFEASSRYEQYF	TGTGCCAGCAGTGAATTTGAGGCCTCCTCCCGCTACGAGCAGTACTTC
14	TRBV6-6	few	TRBJ2-7	-	CASSYGQSSYEQYF	TGTGCCAGCAGTTACGGACAGAGCTCCTACGAGCAGTACTTC
14	TRBV7-2	-	TRBJ1-1	TRBD1	CASSLLTGGSEAFF	TGTGCCAGCAGCTTACTTACAGGGGGCTCTGAAGCTTTCTTT
16	TRBV27	-	TRBJ1-2	-	CASSLGPGMGWGGYTF	TGTGCCAGCAGTTTAGGTCCGGGTATGGGTTGGGGTGGCTACACCTTC
12	TRBV28	-	TRBJ1-1	-	CASSETRGEAFF	TGTGCCAGCAGTGAAACACGGGGTGAAGCTTTCTTT
14	TRBV5-4	-	TRBJ2-7	-	CASSLGRTAYEQYF	TGTGCCAGCAGCTTGGGGCGGACGGCCTACGAGCAGTACTTC
13	TRBV18	-	TRBJ1-2	-	CASSPKQGYGYTF	TGTGCCAGCTCACCTAAACAGGGTTATGGCTACACCTTC
17	TRBV19	-	TRBJ1-1	-	CASTDLLGGTQNTEAFF	TGTGCCAGTACAGACCTCTTAGGGGGGACCCAAAACACTGAAGCTTTCTTT
13	TRBV4-3	-	TRBJ1-5	-	CASSQGRDQPQHF	TGCGCCAGCAGCCAAGGGAGGGACCAGCCCCAGCATTTT
15	TRBV28	-	TRBJ2-1	TRBD1	CASSSTGGSYNEQFF	TGTGCCAGCAGTTCTACAGGGGGATCCTACAATGAGCAGTTCTTC
11	TRBV14	-	TRBJ1-1	-	CASSQLTEAFF	TGTGCCAGCAGCCAACTGACTGAAGCTTTCTTT
16	TRBV18	few	TRBJ1-1	-	CASSSDRYGGSTEAFF	TGTGCCAGCTCATCAGACCGGTATGGTGGAAGCACTGAAGCTTTCTTT
12	TRBV19	-	TRBJ1-1	-	CASSMARMEAFF	TGTGCCAGTAGTATGGCCCGTATGGAAGCTTTCTTT
14	TRBV29-1	-	TRBJ2-7	TRBD2	CSGGSGTTSYEQYF	TGCAGCGGGGGGAGCGGGACGACCTCCTACGAGCAGTACTTC
19	TRBV27	-	TRBJ2-3	TRBD2	CASRHGRRGLAALTDTQYF	TGTGCCAGCAGGCATGGGCGGAGGGGACTAGCGGCCCTCACAGATACGCAGTATTTT
15	TRBV6-5	-	TRBJ1-1	-	CASRLPGMGNTEAFF	TGTGCCAGCAGATTGCCGGGAATGGGGAACACTGAAGCTTTCTTT
14	TRBV7-2	-	TRBJ2-5	TRBD1	CASSGPTGKETQYF	TGTGCCAGCAGCGGTCCGACAGGGAAAGAGACCCAGTACTTC
13	TRBV6-5	-	TRBJ1-2	-	CASSYSRGHGYTF	TGTGCCAGCAGTTACTCGAGGGGTCATGGCTACACCTTC
11	TRBV27	-	TRBJ2-7	-	CASRMGREQYF	TGTGCCAGCAGAATGGGGCGCGAGCAGTACTTC
18	TRBV6-2/TRBV6-3	-	TRBJ1-5	TRBD1	CASSYPPDRGMGNQPQHF	TGTGCCAGCAGTTACCCACCGGACAGGGGAATGGGCAATCAGCCCCAGCATTTT
15	TRBV6-5	-	TRBJ2-7	-	CASSYSRGSAYEQYF	TGTGCCAGCAGTTACTCCAGGGGATCCGCCTACGAGCAGTACTTC
17	TRBV18	once	TRBJ2-1	-	CASSPPQGQSSYNEQFF	TGTGCCAGCTCACCACCCCAGGGACAAAGCTCCTACAATGAGCAGTTCTTC
15	TRBV27	once	TRBJ1-5	-	CASSFHLGSNQPQHF	TGTGCCAGCAGTTTCCACTTAGGTAGCAATCAGCCCCAGCATTTT
12	TRBV6-2/TRBV6-3	-	TRBJ2-5	-	CASSYGLETQYF	TGTGCCAGCAGTTACGGCTTGGAGACCCAGTACTTC
11	TRBV7-9	few	TRBJ1-1	-	CASSATTEAFF	TGTGCCAGCAGCGCCACCACTGAAGCTTTCTTT
12	TRBV24-1	-	TRBJ2-1	-	CATSVRVDEQFF	TGTGCCACCAGTGTTCGGGTCGATGAGCAGTTCTTC
14	TRBV18	-	TRBJ1-6	-	CASSRENGDSPLHF	TGTGCCAGCTCCCGGGAAAACGGCGATTCACCCCTCCACTTT
16	TRBV5-4	-	TRBJ2-7	-	CASSFGVKAGSYEQYF	TGTGCCAGCAGCTTTGGGGTAAAGGCGGGATCCTACGAGCAGTACTTC
18	TRBV3-1/TRBV3-2	-	TRBJ2-7	TRBD2	CASSQQQNLGLARYEQYF	TGTGCCAGCAGCCAGCAACAGAATTTAGGACTAGCCCGGTACGAGCAGTACTTC